This TCR beta chain appears in the sequencing data of a study of T cell repertoires in cytomegalovirus infection. Study information: Indications of both CMV infection and matching HLA type were provided by public TCR beta signatures.

This CDR3 spans 18 amino acids. Germline CDR1 is SGHVS and CDR2 is FNYEAQ. As regards this clonotype: Its antigen is unknown. The junction departs from the called germline gene at one end, perhaps through a read error.

TCRdb redid the calling of the reads with MiXCR, one entry per CDR3 protein. The data hold a few hundred thousand distinct CDR3 sequences, with approximately 25% observed a single time. Study-wide findings and caveats: Dominant in the ex vivo response were TCR beta clonotypes restricted by HLA-C and specific for CMV.

This sequence was found in a human donor in good health (CMV status not recorded). Some clones in this sample may be carry-over from other donors' samples. The source material was PBMCs. V gene TRBV7-6 combines with J gene TRBJ2-2; 10 nucleotides agree with TRBD2. CDR3 in DNA: TGTACCAGCAGCTACCTGCGGCTAGCGGGGGCGAACACCGGGGAGCTGTTTTTT. Residues: CTSSYLRLAGANTGELFF.